These 8 T cell receptor beta chains originate from one sample sequenced in a study of blood T cell repertoires in COVID-19. The assay was immunoSEQ multiplex PCR, and TCRdb's table has in-frame clones only and misses some. The sample shows fewer than 150,000 clones, over 65% of them seen only once. Sequenced material: peripheral blood. The receptors derive from a man aged 65 to 79 with acute or convalescent COVID-19.

V is TRBV29-1 and J is TRBJ1-1; 7 bases match TRBD1. The CDR3 length is 13 residues. Germline loops: CDR1 SQVTM, CDR2 ANQGSEA. The V and J ends lost 7 bases and 0 bases, in that order; junction bases with no gene match: 5. As DNA, the CDR3 is TGCAGCGGCGCGACAGGGCTGAACACTGAAGCTTTCTTT. Its translation is CSGATGLNTEAFF.

This clone came up a few times. The CDR3 DNA sequence: TGTGCCACCAGTGAATCCGGGGTACGAGATACGCAGTATTTT. It translates to CATSESGVRDTQYF. The chain employs TRBV24-1 and TRBJ2-3; D is possibly TRBD2 (5 bases). V shed 4 bases and J shed 5 bases, with 12 bases lying between them. The CDR3 is 14 residues long. Germline V gives CDR1 KGHDR, CDR2 SFDVKD.

This chain joins TRBV4-1 and TRBJ1-4; D call uncertain. Trimming removed 0 bases from V and 7 bases from J, with 6 bases in between. The germline V gene has CDR1 MGHRA and CDR2 YSYEKL. This CDR3 has 13 residues. The CDR3 sequence is CASSQDSREKLFF. The CDR3 coding sequence is TGCGCCAGCAGCCAAGATTCCCGTGAAAAACTGTTTTTT.

Judged by abundance, this clone is medium-sized (0.01 to 0.1%). CDR3 region: CASMGTGEKLFF. The CDR3 DNA reads as TGTGCCAGCATGGGAACAGGGGAAAAACTGTTTTTT. This sequence joins TRBV2 and TRBJ1-4; weak D call: TRBD1 (6 bases). From germline, CDR1 is SNHLY and CDR2 FYNNEI. The CDR3 is 12 amino acids. Between the trimmed V and J ends, which lost 7 bases and 8 bases, there was a span of 11 bases.

The gene calls are TRBV6-4 and TRBJ1-2, with D possibly matching TRBD1 (5 bases). V was pared by 4 bases and J by 8 bases, with 17 bases between. Germline V gene sequence: CDR1 MRHNA, CDR2 SNTAGT. The CDR3 extends over 14 amino acids. In DNA form, the CDR3 reads TGTGCCAGCAGTGGGATTGTAGGGGTTGGAGGCTACACCTTC. This sequence encodes CASSGIVGVGGYTF.

This chain uses TRBV4-1 with TRBJ2-7, with 9 bases aligning to TRBD2. Germline CDR1 MGHRA, CDR2 YSYEKL. The V segment lost 1 base and the J segment 4 bases; nucleotides outside the gene matches: 5. The CDR3 runs 15 residues. Here the CDR3 reads CASSQGLAGIYEQYF. CDR3 DNA sequence: TGCGCCAGCAGCCAAGGTCTAGCGGGAATTTACGAGCAGTACTTC.

The sample holds a few counts of this clone. This chain connects TRBV3-1 (or the pseudogene TRBV3-2) to TRBJ1-1; 8 bases fit TRBD1. Trimming at V came to 0 bases and at J to 6 bases, leaving 0 bases not matched to a gene. The germline gives CDR1 LGHDT, CDR2 YNNKEL (reference sequence). This CDR3 spans 13 amino acids. The CDR3 protein is CASSQEQGAEAFF. CDR3 nucleotides: TGTGCCAGCAGCCAAGAACAGGGGGCTGAAGCTTTCTTT.

J is TRBJ2-3 and V is TRBV4-1; 10 nucleotides match TRBD1. This CDR3 spans 19 amino acids. Looked up from germline, CDR1 is MGHRA and CDR2 is YSYEKL. V shed 4 bases and J 0 bases; nucleotides not matched to a gene: 13. CDR3 loop: CASSPDPGQGTSSTDTQYF. The DNA of the CDR3 is TGCGCCAGCAGCCCCGATCCGGGACAGGGGACCTCTAGCACAGATACGCAGTATTTT.